Listed here are 13 T cell receptor beta chains from one sample, sequenced in a study of T cells after yellow fever vaccination. MiXCR, run by TCRdb on the 5' RACE reads, gives a single entry per CDR3 protein. This table has 300,000 to 350,000 distinct CDR3 sequences, 3.5% to 4.5% appearing once. Sequenced material: PBMCs, taken 15 days after the yellow fever booster vaccination. The receptors derive from a man aged 18 to 30 who received the YFV17D yellow fever vaccine.

This clonotype was recorded at least ten times. This chain uses TRBV3-1 with TRBJ1-5, with a tentative D call TRBD1 (5 bases). The CDR3 covers 14 residues. Germline V gene data show CDR1 as LGHDT and CDR2 as YNNKEL (reference sequence). V lost 3 bases and J 7 bases, leaving 13 bases between the germline ends. CDR3 nucleotides: TGTGCCAGCAGCCAGGGGAGGGGTGAGCAGCCCCAGCATTTT. Protein sequence: CASSQGRGEQPQHF.

There are a few counts of this clonotype. The chain carries TRBV20-1 and TRBJ2-7, with TRBD2 identical over 8 bases. Germline values: CDR1 DFQATT, CDR2 SNEGSKA (reference sequence). The J segment lost 4 bases and the V segment lost 3 bases, leaving 8 bases of the junction unmatched. This CDR3 comprises 14 residues. In DNA form, the CDR3 reads TGCAGTGCTAGCGGGGGGGCTACGTCTTACGAGCAGTACGTC. Residues: CSASGGATSYEQYV.

This clonotype was detected many times. The rearrangement uses TRBV15 and TRBJ1-1; no definite D call. The germline V gene has CDR1 LNHNV and CDR2 YYDKDF (reference sequence). CDR3 size: 14 residues. V lost 3 bases to trimming and J lost 0 bases, with 8 bases between them. The DNA of the CDR3 is TGTGCCACCAGCAGGGGAATAGTGAACACTGAAGCTTTCTTT. Residues: CATSRGIVNTEAFF.

This clonotype has at least ten counts. The chain carries TRBV3-1 and TRBJ1-6; D not certain. The CDR3 covers 12 residues. The V gene's germline CDR1 is LGHDT and CDR2 YNNKEL (reference sequence). V lost 3 bases and J 10 bases, leaving 7 bases between the germline ends. This CDR3 reads CASSHIRSPLHF. CDR3 DNA sequence: TGTGCCAGCAGCCACATCCGCTCACCCCTCCACTTT.

For the CDR3, the DNA is TGCGCCAGCAGCCAAAGGGTGGGCTCTGGGGCCAACGTCCTGACTTTC. Translated, it gives CASSQRVGSGANVLTF. The rearrangement links TRBV4-3 to TRBJ2-6; D uncertain. The CDR3 spans 16 residues. Trimming stripped 2 bases from V and 0 bases from J, with 8 bases between. The V gene's germline CDR1 is LGHNA and CDR2 YSLEER.

This clonotype was recorded a few times. V and J are TRBV4-2 and TRBJ2-7, with 12 bases that match TRBD1. Looked up from germline, CDR1 is LGHNA and CDR2 is YNFKEQ. J gave up 4 bases and V 6 bases, and 7 bases lay outside the gene matches. This CDR3 is built from 15 residues. The DNA for the CDR3 is TGTGCCAGCAGGGGGGGGACAGGGGGCGTATACGAGCAGTACTTC. The encoded protein is CASRGGTGGVYEQYF.

The V call is TRBV3-1, the J call TRBJ2-7; 9 bases fit TRBD1. The CDR3 contains 14 residues. Germline-derived CDR1 and CDR2 are LGHDT and YNNKEL (reference sequence). V lost 4 bases, J lost 7 bases, and 8 bases stayed unmatched. The CDR3 coding sequence is TGTGCCAGCAGCCGTCCGGGACAGGGTGAGGAGCAGTACTTC. This sequence encodes CASSRPGQGEEQYF.

The chain links TRBV4-2 to TRBJ2-2, with D hard to call. Germline CDR1 reads LGHNA; CDR2 reads YNFKEQ. The CDR3 covers 16 residues. V shed 1 base and J shed 0 bases, with 9 bases lying between them. CDR3 in DNA: TGTGCCAGCAGCCAAGGTGACGGCCCGAACACCGGGGAGCTGTTTTTT. Translating it yields CASSQGDGPNTGELFF.

This clonotype was found many times. The chain links TRBV20-1 to TRBJ2-2; D gene ambiguous. Germline V gene data show CDR1 as DFQATT and CDR2 as SNEGSKA (reference sequence). The CDR3 loop spans 14 amino acids. V lost 0 bases and J 10 bases, leaving 15 bases between the germline ends. This CDR3 is CSARDAAASTELFF. The CDR3 nucleotides read TGCAGTGCTAGAGATGCGGCAGCCTCCACGGAGCTGTTTTTT.

This clonotype came up many times. The chain uses TRBV7-6 and TRBJ2-5; 10 bases fit TRBD2. Germline V gene sequence: CDR1 SGHVS, CDR2 FNYEAQ. CDR3 length: 15 residues. J lost 5 bases, V lost 5 bases, and 8 bases had no gene match. The CDR3 reads CASSTSGGAWETQYF. Written as DNA, the CDR3 is TGTGCCAGCAGCACCAGCGGGGGGGCTTGGGAGACCCAGTACTTC.

J is TRBJ2-1 and V is TRBV6-1, with 11 nucleotides matching TRBD2. The junction had 5 bases not matched to a gene; V was cut back by 7 bases and J by 6 bases. CDR3 size: 14 residues. Looked up from germline, CDR1 is MNHNS and CDR2 is SASEGT. CDR3 sequence: CASTLLAGGNEQFF. Here the CDR3 DNA reads TGTGCCAGCACCCTCCTAGCGGGGGGCAATGAGCAGTTCTTC.

This chain uses TRBV29-1 with TRBJ2-3; 8 bases fit TRBD1. CDR1 SQVTM and CDR2 ANQGSEA come from the germline V gene. Losses at the gene ends were 3 bases for V and 0 bases for J; bases not matched to a gene: 2. This CDR3 has 14 amino acids. Written as DNA, the CDR3 is TGCAGCGTTGAGGACAGGGCTAGCACAGATACGCAGTATTTT. Amino acid sequence: CSVEDRASTDTQYF.

This clonotype has at least ten counts. The chain has TRBV4-2 and TRBJ2-2; 7 bases line up with TRBD1. The junction had 5 bases not matched to a gene; V was cut back by 4 bases and J by 6 bases. This CDR3 spans 14 amino acids. From germline, CDR1 is LGHNA and CDR2 YNFKEQ. The CDR3 DNA reads as TGTGCCAGCAGCCTTACAGGGGTCTCCGGGGAGCTGTTTTTT. Translated: CASSLTGVSGELFF.